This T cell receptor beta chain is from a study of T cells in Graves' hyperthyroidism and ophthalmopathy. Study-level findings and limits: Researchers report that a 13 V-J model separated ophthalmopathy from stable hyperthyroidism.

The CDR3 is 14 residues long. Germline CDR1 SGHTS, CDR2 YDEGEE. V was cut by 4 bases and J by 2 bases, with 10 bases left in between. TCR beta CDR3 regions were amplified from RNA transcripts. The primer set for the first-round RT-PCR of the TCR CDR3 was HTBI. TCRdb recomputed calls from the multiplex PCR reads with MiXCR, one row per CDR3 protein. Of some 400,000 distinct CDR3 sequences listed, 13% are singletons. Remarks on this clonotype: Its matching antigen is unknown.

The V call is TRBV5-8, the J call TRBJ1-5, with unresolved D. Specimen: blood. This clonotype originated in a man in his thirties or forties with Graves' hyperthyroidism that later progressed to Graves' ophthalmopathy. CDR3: CASSADGGNQPQHF. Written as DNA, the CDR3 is TGTGCCAGCAGCGCCGACGGCGGCAATCAGCCCCAGCATTTT.